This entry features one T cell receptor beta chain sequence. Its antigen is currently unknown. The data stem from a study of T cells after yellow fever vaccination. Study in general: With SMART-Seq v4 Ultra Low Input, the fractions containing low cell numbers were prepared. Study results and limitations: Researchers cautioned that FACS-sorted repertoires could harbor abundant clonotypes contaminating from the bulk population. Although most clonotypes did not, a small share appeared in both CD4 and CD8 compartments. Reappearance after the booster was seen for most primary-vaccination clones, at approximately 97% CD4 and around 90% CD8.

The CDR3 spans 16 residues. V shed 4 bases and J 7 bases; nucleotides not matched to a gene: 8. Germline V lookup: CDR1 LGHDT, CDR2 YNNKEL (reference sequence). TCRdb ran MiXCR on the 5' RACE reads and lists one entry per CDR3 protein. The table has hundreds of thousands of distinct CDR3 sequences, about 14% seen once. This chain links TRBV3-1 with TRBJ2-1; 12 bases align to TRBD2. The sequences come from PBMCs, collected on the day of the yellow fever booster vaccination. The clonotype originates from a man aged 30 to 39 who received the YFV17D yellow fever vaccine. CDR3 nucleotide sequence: TGTGCCAGCAGCCCCCAGACTAGCGGGAGTTTTAATGAGCAGTTCTTC. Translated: CASSPQTSGSFNEQFF.